A selection of T cell receptor beta chains follows, all from one sample in a study of T cells in Graves' hyperthyroidism and ophthalmopathy. TCRdb reprocessed the multiplex PCR reads with MiXCR, giving one entry per CDR3 protein. This table has roughly 500,000 distinct CDR3 sequences, 35% to 55% appearing once. Sequenced input: peripheral blood or thyroid tissue (not recorded which). The receptor set was obtained from an adult woman with Graves' disease, either hyperthyroidism or ophthalmopathy (not recorded which). The CDR3 runs from the conserved cysteine through the conserved F or W. The order of the fields is D gene, J gene, V gene, clone size, CDR3 DNA, CDR3 protein. D genes are given only for firm matches. Size values are once, few and many counts, or a class for expanded clones, and some rows have none.

>.|TRBJ2-5|TRBV7-2|many
TGTGCCAGCAGCTACCGCTCTGGGGAGACCCAGTACTTC
CASSYRSGETQYF
>TRBD2|TRBJ2-3|TRBV10-3|many
TGTGCCATCAGTGAGGGGACTACCCCCGATACGCAGTATTTT
CAISEGTTPDTQYF
>TRBD2|TRBJ2-5|TRBV7-2|many
TGTGCCAGCAGTGGCGGGAGAGAGACCCAGTACTTC
CASSGGRETQYF
>.|TRBJ2-6|TRBV30|many
TGTGCCTTCTCACAGGGCTCTGGGGCCAACGTCCTGACTTTC
CAFSQGSGANVLTF
>TRBD2|TRBJ2-7|TRBV24-1|.
TGTGCCACCAGTGATTTCCGGGGGGGCCGGTACGAGCAGTACTTC
CATSDFRGGRYEQYF
>.|TRBJ2-6|TRBV5-1|many
TGCGCCAGCAGCTTGAGTCAATCTGGGGCCAACGTCCTGACTTTC
CASSLSQSGANVLTF
>.|TRBJ1-3|TRBV7-9|many
TGTGCCAGCAGCTTAAGAGGGCAGAACTCTGGAAACACCATATATTTT
CASSLRGQNSGNTIYF
>.|TRBJ1-3|TRBV7-2|.
TGTGCCAGCAGCCGTCTAGGGCTCGGGGGAAACACCATATATTTT
CASSRLGLGGNTIYF
>.|TRBJ2-6|TRBV9|.
TGTGCCAGCAGCGAAGGGTACAGATCCTCTGGGGCCAACGTCCTGACTTTC
CASSEGYRSSGANVLTF
>TRBD2|TRBJ2-2|TRBV3-1|.
TGTGCCAGCAACGGGAGGGAGACCGGGGAGCTGTTTTTT
CASNGRETGELFF
>.|TRBJ1-2|TRBV19|.
TGTGCCAGTAGTAGGGGGTACTCTGGGGGCTACACCTTC
CASSRGYSGGYTF
>.|TRBJ2-7|TRBV14|.
TGTGCCAGCAGCCCTCAGCCAGGGAGAGCAGGGTCCTACGAACAGTACTTC
CASSPQPGRAGSYEQYF
>.|TRBJ1-2|TRBV20-1|many
TGCAGTGCCTTTGGCAGGGAAAACTATGGCTACACCTTC
CSAFGRENYGYTF
>.|TRBJ1-5|TRBV20-1|.
TGCAGTGCTGTTCCGGGGGCGGGCGGCAATCAGCCCCAGCATTTT
CSAVPGAGGNQPQHF
>.|TRBJ1-3|TRBV4-2|.
TGTGCCAGCAGCCAAGCTGTCCGCTCTGGAAACACCATATATTTT
CASSQAVRSGNTIYF
>TRBD1|TRBJ1-2|TRBV5-1|.
TGCGCCAGCAGCGCTCAGGGGACAGGGTCCTATGGCTACACCTTC
CASSAQGTGSYGYTF
>.|TRBJ2-7|TRBV20-1|many
TGCAGTGCTATCCGGGTAGCTTCCTCGGACTACGAGCAGTACTTC
CSAIRVASSDYEQYF
>.|TRBJ2-5|TRBV28|.
TGTGCCAGCGGCCGTAGTTCAGAGACCCAGTACTTC
CASGRSSETQYF
>.|TRBJ2-7|TRBV20-1|many
TGCAGTGCTAGAGAGCCTGGGACCCCCTACGAGCAGTACTTC
CSAREPGTPYEQYF
>TRBD1|TRBJ1-1|TRBV29-1|.
TGCAGCGTCATCCCCCAGGGGGCGAACACTGAAGCTTTCTTT
CSVIPQGANTEAFF
>.|TRBJ2-1|TRBV19|.
TGTGCCAGTAGTATCCGGGGGACATACAATGAGCAGTTCTTC
CASSIRGTYNEQFF
>.|TRBJ1-2|TRBV14|.
TGTGCCAGCAGCCAAGAGGGGGCCAGTTACTATGGCTACACCTTC
CASSQEGASYYGYTF
>.|TRBJ1-5|TRBV7-9|many
TGTGCCAGCAGCTTCGGGAACCTGGACAATCAGCCCCAGCATTTT
CASSFGNLDNQPQHF
>.|TRBJ2-7|TRBV3-1|many
TGTGCCAGCAGCCACCGAGGATGGGACCCCTACGAGCAGTACTTC
CASSHRGWDPYEQYF
>.|TRBJ2-7|TRBV25-1|.
TGTGCCAGCAGTGAATCCAACAGGTTCGACGAGCAGTACTTC
CASSESNRFDEQYF
>TRBD1|TRBJ1-2|TRBV6-5|many
TGTGCCACATATTGGGGGACAGGGGCTCCTAACTATGGCTACACCTTC
CATYWGTGAPNYGYTF
>.|TRBJ1-2|TRBV10-3|many
TGTGCCATCAGTGAATTTGGCCCATCTGTTGGCTACACCTTC
CAISEFGPSVGYTF
>.|TRBJ1-3|TRBV6-9|.
TGTGCCAGCAGGGGGGGGGGAGGAGAACGAAACACCATATATTTT
CASRGGGGERNTIYF
>.|TRBJ2-6|TRBV5-1|.
TGCGCCAGCAGCTTGACAGCTCCTGGGGCCAACGTCCTGACTTTC
CASSLTAPGANVLTF
>.|TRBJ1-2|TRBV7-9|many
TGTGCCAGCAGCCGAGGACAGTCCTATGGCTACACCTTC
CASSRGQSYGYTF
>TRBD2|TRBJ2-7|TRBV7-8|.
TGTGCCAGCAGCCCTCAAAGGCTAGCGGGAATCGAGCAGTACTTC
CASSPQRLAGIEQYF
>TRBD1|TRBJ1-4|TRBV10-3|many
TGTGCCATCAGTGAGTCGACAGGGGATGTAGAAAAACTGTTTTTT
CAISESTGDVEKLFF
>.|TRBJ2-2|TRBV10-3|.
TGTGCCACACGAGCCGAAGCGGGGGAGCTGTTTTTT
CATRAEAGELFF
>.|TRBJ1-2|TRBV7-9|many
TGTGCCAGCAGCGTACCAGAGTATGGCTACACCTTC
CASSVPEYGYTF
>.|TRBJ1-6|TRBV20-1|.
TGCAGTGCGCAACGGGCCCGGACTTCACCCCTCCACTTT
CSAQRARTSPLHF
>TRBD1|TRBJ1-4|TRBV7-8|many
TGTGCCAGCAGCATCGACAGGGGAACTAATGAAAAACTGTTTTTT
CASSIDRGTNEKLFF
>.|TRBJ1-5|TRBV20-1|.
TGCAGTGCTGCAGGAGCAGGTTCGAGACACTTGAGCAATCAGCCCCAGCATTTT
CSAAGAGSRHLSNQPQHF
>.|TRBJ2-6|TRBV24-1|.
TGTGCCACCAGTGAGGGGACGTCCGGGGCCAACGTCCTGACTTTC
CATSEGTSGANVLTF
>.|TRBJ1-1|TRBV29-1|.
TGCAGCGTTCTCCCGCAGGGGGAAGCTTTCTTT
CSVLPQGEAFF
>.|TRBJ1-6|TRBV14|few
TGTGCCAGCAGCCAGGAAGGATCAGTAGGTTCACCCCTCCACTTT
CASSQEGSVGSPLHF
>.|TRBJ1-2|TRBV6-5|many
TGTGCCAGCAGTTACTCGAAATGGAGTCTGGGCTACACCTTC
CASSYSKWSLGYTF
>.|TRBJ1-3|TRBV7-9|many
TGTGCCAGCAGCCGGCAGAGATTTATTGGAAACACCATATATTTT
CASSRQRFIGNTIYF
>.|TRBJ2-7|TRBV7-9|many
TGTGCCAGCAGCCCCCGGGACGCGAGCTCCTACGAGCAGTACTTC
CASSPRDASSYEQYF
>.|TRBJ1-2|TRBV7-9|.
TGTGCCAGCAGCTCCGCCCTGGATGGCTACACCTTC
CASSSALDGYTF
>TRBD1|TRBJ2-5|TRBV6-1|many
TGTGCCAGCAGCGAACTTCAGGGACAGGGTTCAGAGACCCAGTACTTC
CASSELQGQGSETQYF
>.|TRBJ1-1|TRBV20-1|many
TGCAGTGCTAGAAGAGGGCGGGCTGAAGCTTTCTTT
CSARRGRAEAFF
>.|TRBJ1-1|TRBV29-1|many
TGCAGCGGGGGGTCGCGGTCTGAAGCTTTCTTT
CSGGSRSEAFF
>TRBD1|TRBJ1-2|TRBV7-9|.
TGTGCCAGCAGCGTACAGGGGCGAGGCTATGGCTACACCTTC
CASSVQGRGYGYTF
>.|TRBJ1-1|TRBV7-8|.
TGTGCCAGCAGCCAACATCCGGGCGGCTCGTCTGAAGCTTTCTTT
CASSQHPGGSSEAFF
>TRBD2|TRBJ2-2|TRBV11-2|many
TGTGCCAGCTCCAGGGGCCTAGCGGGAGGGCCTTCCGGGGAGCTGTTTTTT
CASSRGLAGGPSGELFF
>TRBD2|TRBJ2-2|TRBV9|many
TGTGCCAGCAGCGTAGCAAGGGGGGGACTAGCGGGTGGAATCGGGGAGCTGTTTTTT
CASSVARGGLAGGIGELFF
>.|TRBJ2-6|TRBV19|.
TGTGCCAGTAGTCCCCAGGGCGGCCCTGAAGCTTTC
CASSPQGGPEAF
>.|TRBJ1-1|TRBV12-3/TRBV12-4|.
TGTGCCAGCAGACCTGGGCGTGGGGTGAACACTGAAGCTTTCTTT
CASRPGRGVNTEAFF
>TRBD1|TRBJ1-2|TRBV7-3|.
TGCGCCAGCAGCTTTGGGACAGGGATCACTAACTATGGCTACACCTTC
CASSFGTGITNYGYTF
>.|TRBJ2-5|TRBV11-2|many
TGTGCCAGCAGCTTATGGGGGGTGCTCCAAGAGACCCAGTACTTC
CASSLWGVLQETQYF
>.|TRBJ2-7|TRBV7-3|.
TGCGCCAGCAGCCCCGAAGAGGGTCCTGGTGAGCAGTACTTC
CASSPEEGPGEQYF
>TRBD1|TRBJ1-2|TRBV7-9|.
TGTGCCAGCAGCTTGGGACAGGCCTACGAGACTGGCTACACCTTC
CASSLGQAYETGYTF
>.|TRBJ1-2|TRBV29-1|once
TGCAGCGTTGAAGAGTGGACGATGCATGGCTACACCTTC
CSVEEWTMHGYTF
>.|TRBJ2-7|TRBV24-1|many
TGTGCCACCAGTGATTCGAAGACCTACGAGCAGTACTTC
CATSDSKTYEQYF